The sequence of this TCR beta chain was determined in a study of blood T cell repertoires in COVID-19. Overall study: From T cells, B-cell-depleted T cells, or PBMCs came the material, which was cDNA or gDNA.

This clone was seen just once. Original processing methods: Researchers report that nucleated cell counts were estimated from reference gene primer amplification. TCRdb's table, derived via immunoSEQ multiplex PCR, lists solely in-frame clones and lacks some. The V and J calls and clone size come from that table; D and trimming were worked out from the DNA. The table lists around 100,000 clones, just under 80% of them singletons. The receptor was isolated from a woman between 65 and 79 years old with acute or convalescent COVID-19. The sample consisted of peripheral blood.

CDR3 protein: CASSIVFGDQPQHF. The CDR3 DNA sequence: TGTGCCAGTAGTATTGTTTTTGGAGATCAGCCCCAGCATTTT. This chain uses TRBV19 with TRBJ1-5; D is unresolved. The CDR3 has 14 amino acids. With 3 bases removed from V and 5 bases from J, the gap between germline ends came to 11 bases. Germline V gives CDR1 LNHDA, CDR2 SQIVND (reference sequence).